These T cell receptor beta chains were read from a single sample in a study of CD8 T cells in Susac syndrome. TCRdb reprocessed the immunoSEQ multiplex PCR reads with MiXCR, giving one entry per CDR3 protein. The sample holds 130,000 to 150,000 distinct CDR3 sequences, roughly 95% seen once. Sample: CD4+ T cells from PBMCs. Receptor source: a human donor in good health. CDR3s include the opening cysteine and the closing phenylalanine or tryptophan. The D gene is left open where the match is weak. Clone size is shown for a subset of rows, as once, few, many or a class of expanded clone.

j_call: TRBJ2-3; v_call: TRBV7-9; clone_size: once; d_call: TRBD2; cdr3_nt: TGTGCCAGCAGCTTAGGACTAGCGGGAGGACCTAGCACAGATACGCAGTATTTT; cdr3_aa: CASSLGLAGGPSTDTQYF
j_call: TRBJ1-1; v_call: TRBV30; clone_size: -; d_call: -; cdr3_nt: TGTGCCTGGACTACGAAGAGGGGCACTGAAGCTTTCTTT; cdr3_aa: CAWTTKRGTEAFF
j_call: TRBJ2-2; v_call: TRBV30; clone_size: -; d_call: TRBD2; cdr3_nt: TGTGCCTGGAGAGGCGCTAGCGGGACCGGGGAGCTGTTTTTT; cdr3_aa: CAWRGASGTGELFF
j_call: TRBJ1-1; v_call: TRBV3-1; clone_size: -; d_call: -; cdr3_nt: TGTGCCAGCAGCCAACTACAGGGCCCTGAAGCTTTCTTT; cdr3_aa: CASSQLQGPEAFF
j_call: TRBJ2-4; v_call: TRBV28; clone_size: -; d_call: TRBD1; cdr3_nt: TGTGCCAGCAGTCCGCCGGGACAGGGAAACATTCAGTACTTC; cdr3_aa: CASSPPGQGNIQYF
j_call: TRBJ2-1; v_call: TRBV18; clone_size: -; d_call: TRBD2; cdr3_nt: TGTGCCAGCTCACTCACCGGAGCGGGAGTGGGGAATGAGCAGTTCTTC; cdr3_aa: CASSLTGAGVGNEQFF
j_call: TRBJ1-3; v_call: TRBV30; clone_size: -; d_call: -; cdr3_nt: TGTGCCTGGAGTGTGCGAAGAAACTCTGGAAACACCATATATTTT; cdr3_aa: CAWSVRRNSGNTIYF
j_call: TRBJ2-3; v_call: TRBV3-1; clone_size: -; d_call: TRBD1; cdr3_nt: TGTGCCAGCAGCCAAGTCGGAGGACAGGGGGTTAGCACAGATACGCAGTATTTT; cdr3_aa: CASSQVGGQGVSTDTQYF
j_call: TRBJ2-5; v_call: TRBV28; clone_size: once; d_call: TRBD1; cdr3_nt: TGTGCCAGCAGTTTACAGCAAATACAGGGGGAGACCCAGTACTTC; cdr3_aa: CASSLQQIQGETQYF
j_call: TRBJ1-2; v_call: TRBV7-8; clone_size: -; d_call: -; cdr3_nt: TGTGCCAGCAGCTTAGCGCCGTGGGGAAGGGATGGCTACACCTTC; cdr3_aa: CASSLAPWGRDGYTF
j_call: TRBJ2-7; v_call: TRBV12-3/TRBV12-4; clone_size: -; d_call: -; cdr3_nt: TGTGCCAGCAGTTTAGGGGGTCACTACGAGCAGTACTTC; cdr3_aa: CASSLGGHYEQYF
j_call: TRBJ1-1; v_call: TRBV30; clone_size: -; d_call: -; cdr3_nt: TGTGCCTGGACGAGGGGTGGGAGAGCTTTCTTT; cdr3_aa: CAWTRGGRAFF
j_call: TRBJ1-2; v_call: TRBV19; clone_size: -; d_call: -; cdr3_nt: TGTGCCAGTAGTATAGATGATTCGAGTGGCTACACCTTC; cdr3_aa: CASSIDDSSGYTF
j_call: TRBJ2-3; v_call: TRBV15; clone_size: -; d_call: TRBD2; cdr3_nt: TGTGCCACCTCTCGACGGGAGGGTGTAGATACGCAGTATTTT; cdr3_aa: CATSRREGVDTQYF
j_call: TRBJ2-7; v_call: TRBV19; clone_size: once; d_call: -; cdr3_nt: TGTGCCACCGATCCGGGGGAAAGCTCCTACGAGCAGTACTTC; cdr3_aa: CATDPGESSYEQYF
j_call: TRBJ2-7; v_call: TRBV10-3; clone_size: -; d_call: TRBD2; cdr3_nt: TGTGCCATCAGTGAATCACTAGCGGGAACCCACGAGCAGTACTTC; cdr3_aa: CAISESLAGTHEQYF
j_call: TRBJ1-5; v_call: TRBV19; clone_size: once; d_call: -; cdr3_nt: TGTGCCAGTAGTTCCCCTCGAAGGGTTGGTGTCCAGCCCCAGCATTTT; cdr3_aa: CASSSPRRVGVQPQHF
j_call: TRBJ2-7; v_call: TRBV4-1; clone_size: -; d_call: -; cdr3_nt: TGCGCCAGCAGCCGAGGGCCTGGCGTCTCCTACGAGCAGTACTTC; cdr3_aa: CASSRGPGVSYEQYF
j_call: TRBJ2-7; v_call: TRBV12-3/TRBV12-4; clone_size: -; d_call: -; cdr3_nt: TGTGCCAGCAGTTTAAAGTCCCTAGAGAACGAGCAGTACTTC; cdr3_aa: CASSLKSLENEQYF
j_call: TRBJ1-1; v_call: TRBV5-6; clone_size: -; d_call: -; cdr3_nt: TGTGCCAGCAGCTTCCCCCGGGCCACTGAAGCTTTCTTT; cdr3_aa: CASSFPRATEAFF
j_call: TRBJ1-1; v_call: TRBV30; clone_size: -; d_call: -; cdr3_nt: TGTGCCTGGATGGGCCAGGGGCAGGCTGAAGCTTTCTTT; cdr3_aa: CAWMGQGQAEAFF
j_call: TRBJ2-5; v_call: TRBV6-5; clone_size: -; d_call: TRBD2; cdr3_nt: TGTGCCAGCAGGGGACTAGCGTTTCAAGAGACCCAGTACTTC; cdr3_aa: CASRGLAFQETQYF